Following are 13 T cell receptor beta chains from one sample sequenced in a study of cytomegalovirus exposure and HLA in healthy donors. This PCR relied on a set of 60 Vbeta primers and 13 Jbeta primers. Profiled with immunoSEQ multiplex PCR; TCRdb holds only in-frame clones, not every one. Its table lists 130,000 or so clones. The sample taken for sequencing was PBMCs. The receptors derive from a woman in her thirties or forties in good health and CMV-seropositive.

The chain recombines TRBV7-9 with TRBJ1-3, with D maybe TRBD1 (6 bases). The CDR3 has 15 residues. V shed 5 bases and J shed 7 bases, with 18 bases lying between them. Germline CDR1 and CDR2: SEHNR and FQNEAQ (reference sequence). CDR3 sequence (DNA): TGTGCCAGCAGCCCCCCTGCAGGGGAGATGAACACCATATATTTT. This gives the protein CASSPPAGEMNTIYF.

This chain uses TRBV15 with TRBJ2-2, with D perhaps TRBD2 (5 bases). The CDR3 totals 17 residues. CDR1 is LNHNV, CDR2 YYDKDF, per germline (reference sequence). Trimming pared 2 bases from V and 1 base from J, leaving 14 bases between. The CDR3 spells CATSRHDLSENTGELFF. CDR3 sequence (DNA): TGTGCCACCAGCAGACACGACCTTAGCGAGAACACCGGGGAGCTGTTTTTT.

The chain carries TRBV9 and TRBJ2-5; 7 nucleotides match TRBD1. The CDR3 covers 16 residues. The ends lost 1 base at V and 5 bases at J; junction bases unmatched: 11. Germline lookup yields CDR1 SGDLS and CDR2 YYNGEE. The CDR3 sequence: CASSVRPGTGEETQYF. In DNA, the CDR3 is TGTGCCAGCAGCGTAAGGCCTGGCACAGGGGAGGAGACCCAGTACTTC.

V is TRBV7-8 and J is TRBJ1-2; the D gene is possibly TRBD1 (5 bases). Trimming left V 1 base short and J 7 bases short, with 16 bases between. In germline, CDR1 is SGHVS, CDR2 FQNEAQ. This CDR3 region has 15 residues. CDR3 sequence reads: CASSLVGRGRSGYTF. In DNA, the CDR3 is TGTGCCAGCAGCTTAGTAGGGCGGGGGAGGTCTGGCTACACCTTC.

This sequence joins TRBV6-1 and TRBJ1-1; a weak D match, TRBD1 (5 bases). The V gene's germline CDR1 is MNHNS and CDR2 SASEGT. The CDR3 covers 14 residues. V was pared by 6 bases and J by 5 bases, with 16 bases between. CDR3 bases: TGTGCCAGCAGCTTCGGGGGGGGGAGAACTGAAGCTTTCTTT. Protein: CASSFGGGRTEAFF.

The CDR3 spells CACHTETQYF. In DNA form, the CDR3 reads TGTGCCTGCCACACAGAGACCCAGTACTTC. The chain has TRBV30 and TRBJ2-5; unclear D gene. Trimming took 6 bases from V and 4 from J, leaving 6 bases between them. The germline V gene has CDR1 GTSNPN and CDR2 SVGIG (reference sequence). The CDR3 has 10 residues.

The chain employs TRBV6-6 and TRBJ2-7; the D gene is possibly TRBD2 (5 bases). Germline V CDR1 and CDR2: MNHNY, SVGAGI (reference sequence). The CDR3 is made up of 14 amino acids. With 2 bases removed from V and 2 bases from J, the gap between germline ends came to 10 bases. CDR3 sequence: CASSYGRAAYEQYF. For the CDR3, the DNA is TGTGCCAGCAGTTACGGGCGGGCGGCCTACGAGCAGTACTTC.

The V gene is TRBV11-2, the J gene TRBJ2-2; maybe TRBD2 (6 bases). The CDR3 is 17 residues long. V lost 1 base and J 5 bases, leaving 17 bases between the germline ends. The germline V gene has CDR1 SGHAT and CDR2 FQNNGV. This CDR3 is CASSLGDSARRTGELFF. DNA for the CDR3: TGTGCCAGCAGCTTAGGGGACTCGGCGAGAAGGACCGGGGAGCTGTTTTTT.

The V call is TRBV7-2, the J call TRBJ1-2; D not certain. CDR1 is SGHTA, CDR2 FQGNSA, per germline. V was cut by 5 bases and J by 4 bases, with 17 bases left in between. The CDR3 consists of 15 residues. The CDR3 here is CASSPRLGPSYGYTF. The DNA for the CDR3 is TGTGCCAGCAGCCCCCGTCTTGGCCCTAGCTATGGCTACACCTTC.

The chain recombines TRBV28 with TRBJ1-1; unclear D gene. Germline V gene sequence: CDR1 MDHEN, CDR2 SYDVKM. V lost 2 bases to trimming and J lost 2 bases, with 9 bases between them. CDR3 size: 14 residues. CDR3 amino acids: CASSLEPGNTEAFF. CDR3 in DNA: TGTGCCAGCAGTTTAGAGCCCGGTAACACTGAAGCTTTCTTT. The entire variable domain, with the rest obtained from reference TRBV28 and TRBJ1-1, is as follows: DVKVTQSSRYLVKRTGEKVFLECVQDMDHENMFWYRQDPGLGLRLIYFSYDVKMKEKGDIPEGYSVSREKKERFSLILESASTNQTSMYLCASSLEPGNTEAFFGQGTRLTVV.

This chain joins TRBV15 and TRBJ2-7; unclear D gene. This CDR3 is built from 15 residues. V was trimmed by 0 bases and J by 0 bases, leaving 9 bases between them. The germline gives CDR1 LNHNV, CDR2 YYDKDF (reference sequence). The CDR3 protein is CATSRDYQDSYEQYF. As DNA, the CDR3 is TGTGCCACCAGCAGAGATTACCAGGACTCCTACGAGCAGTACTTC.

The chain is built from TRBV5-1 and TRBJ2-7; 12 bases align to TRBD2. This CDR3 has 16 amino acids. The V segment lost 3 bases and the J segment 4 bases; nucleotides outside the gene matches: 8. Germline CDR1 reads SGHRS; CDR2 reads YFSETQ. This chain's CDR3 is CASSSGRLAGEYEQYF. The CDR3, as DNA: TGCGCCAGCAGCTCGGGAAGACTAGCGGGGGAATACGAGCAGTACTTC.

For this clone: Other nucleotide sequences in the sample specify the same CDR3. The V gene is TRBV27, the J gene TRBJ2-7; D unresolved. The CDR3 is 13 residues long. Germline V gene sequence: CDR1 MNHEY, CDR2 SMNVEV (reference sequence). Trimming shortened V by 0 bases and J by 0 bases, and 3 bases separated the two germline ends. As DNA, the CDR3 is TGTGCCAGCAGTTTATCGCGCTCCTACGAGCAGTACTTC. This codes for CASSLSRSYEQYF.